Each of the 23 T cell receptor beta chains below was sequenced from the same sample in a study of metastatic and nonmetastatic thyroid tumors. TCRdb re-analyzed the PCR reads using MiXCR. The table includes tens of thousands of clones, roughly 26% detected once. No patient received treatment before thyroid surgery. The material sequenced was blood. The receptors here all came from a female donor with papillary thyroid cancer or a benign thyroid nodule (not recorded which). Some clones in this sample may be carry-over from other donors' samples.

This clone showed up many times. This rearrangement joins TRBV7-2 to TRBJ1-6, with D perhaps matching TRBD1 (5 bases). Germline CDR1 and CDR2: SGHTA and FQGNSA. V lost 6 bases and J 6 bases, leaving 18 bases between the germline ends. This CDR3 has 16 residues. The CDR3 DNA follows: TGTGCCAGCAGTCAGGGCCCGGGGCAGAGTAATTCACCCCTCCACTTT. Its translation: CASSQGPGQSNSPLHF.

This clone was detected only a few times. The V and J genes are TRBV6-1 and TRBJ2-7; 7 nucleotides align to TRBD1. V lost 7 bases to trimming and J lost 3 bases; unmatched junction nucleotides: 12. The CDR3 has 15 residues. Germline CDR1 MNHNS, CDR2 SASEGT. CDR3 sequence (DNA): TGTGCCAGCAAGGGGGCGGCCATGCCCATCTACGAGCAGTACTTC. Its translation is CASKGAAMPIYEQYF.

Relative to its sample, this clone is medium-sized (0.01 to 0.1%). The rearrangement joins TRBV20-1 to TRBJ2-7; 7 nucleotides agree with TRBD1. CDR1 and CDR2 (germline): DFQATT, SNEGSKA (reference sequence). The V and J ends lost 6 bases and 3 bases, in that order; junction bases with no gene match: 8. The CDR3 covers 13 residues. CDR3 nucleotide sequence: TGCAGTGCCCCGGGACAGAATGACTACGAGCAGTACTTC. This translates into CSAPGQNDYEQYF.

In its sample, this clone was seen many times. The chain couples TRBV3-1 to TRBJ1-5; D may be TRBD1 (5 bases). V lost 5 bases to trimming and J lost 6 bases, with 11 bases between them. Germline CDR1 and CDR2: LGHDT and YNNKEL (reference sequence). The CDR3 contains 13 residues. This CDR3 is CASSGGNGQPQHF. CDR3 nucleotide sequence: TGTGCCAGCAGCGGGGGTAACGGTCAGCCCCAGCATTTT. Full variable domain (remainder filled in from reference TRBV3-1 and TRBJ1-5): DTAVSQTPKYLVTQMGNDKSIKCEQNLGHDTMYWYKQDSKKFLKIMFSYNNKELIINETVPNRFSPKSPDKAHLNLHINSLELGDSAVYFCASSGGNGQPQHFGDGTRLSIL.

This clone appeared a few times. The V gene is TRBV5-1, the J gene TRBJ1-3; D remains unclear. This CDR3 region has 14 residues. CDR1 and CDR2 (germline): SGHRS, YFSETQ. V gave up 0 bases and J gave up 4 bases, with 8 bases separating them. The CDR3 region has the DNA TGCGCCAGCAGCTTGGATGCCCCCGGAAACACCATATATTTT. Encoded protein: CASSLDAPGNTIYF.

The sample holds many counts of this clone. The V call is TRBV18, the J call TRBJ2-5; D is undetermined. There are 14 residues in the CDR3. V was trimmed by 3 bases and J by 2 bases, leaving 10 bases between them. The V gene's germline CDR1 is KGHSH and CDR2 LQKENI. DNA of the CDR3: TGTGCCAGCTCACCTAAAGGGCTTCAAGAGACCCAGTACTTC. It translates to CASSPKGLQETQYF.

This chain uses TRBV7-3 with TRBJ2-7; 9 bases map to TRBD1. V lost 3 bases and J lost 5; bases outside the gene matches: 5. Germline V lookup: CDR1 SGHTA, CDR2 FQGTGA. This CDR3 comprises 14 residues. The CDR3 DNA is TGTGCCAGCAGCTTGGGGGGACAGGGCCACGAGCAGTACTTC. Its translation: CASSLGGQGHEQYF.

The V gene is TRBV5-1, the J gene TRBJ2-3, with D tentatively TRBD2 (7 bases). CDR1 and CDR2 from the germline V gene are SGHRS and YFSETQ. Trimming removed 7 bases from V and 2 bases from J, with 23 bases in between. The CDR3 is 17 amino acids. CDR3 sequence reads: CASLAGGGSALTDTQYF. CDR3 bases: TGCGCCAGCCTCGCTGGGGGCGGGAGTGCCCTCACAGATACGCAGTATTTT. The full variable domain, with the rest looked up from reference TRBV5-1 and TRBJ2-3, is KAGVTQTPRYLIKTRGQQVTLSCSPISGHRSVSWYQQTPGQGLQFLFEYFSETQRNKGNFPGRFSGRQFSNSRSEMNVSTLELGDSALYLCASLAGGGSALTDTQYFGPGTRLTVL.

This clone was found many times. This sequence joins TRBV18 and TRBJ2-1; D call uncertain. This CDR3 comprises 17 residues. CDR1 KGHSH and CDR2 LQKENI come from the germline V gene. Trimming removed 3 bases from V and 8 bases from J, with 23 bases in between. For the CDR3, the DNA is TGTGCCAGCTCACCCCCTTCGTGGCTAGGACGGGCGGATGAGCAGTTCTTC. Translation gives CASSPPSWLGRADEQFF.

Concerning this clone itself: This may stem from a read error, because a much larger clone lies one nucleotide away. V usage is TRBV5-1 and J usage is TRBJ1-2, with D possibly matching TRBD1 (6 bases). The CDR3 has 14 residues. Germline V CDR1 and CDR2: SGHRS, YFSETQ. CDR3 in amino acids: CTSSLVPGEDGHTF. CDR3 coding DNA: TGCACCAGCAGCTTGGTCCCAGGGGAAGATGGCCACACCTTC.

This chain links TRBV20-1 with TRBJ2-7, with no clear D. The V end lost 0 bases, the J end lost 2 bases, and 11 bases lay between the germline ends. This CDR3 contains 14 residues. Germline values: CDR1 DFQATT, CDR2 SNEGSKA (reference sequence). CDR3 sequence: CSARDFSRPYEQYF. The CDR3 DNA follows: TGCAGTGCTAGAGATTTTAGCAGACCCTACGAGCAGTACTTC.

DNA of the CDR3: TGTGCCAGCAGCTTGAGGGAGGGCACCGGGGAGCTGTTTTTT. Translated, it gives CASSLREGTGELFF. The chain joins TRBV5-4 to TRBJ2-2, with 7 bases matching TRBD2. The V and J ends lost 1 base and 4 bases, in that order; junction bases with no gene match: 1. The CDR3 loop spans 14 amino acids. CDR1 is SGHNT and CDR2 is YYREEE in the germline V gene (reference sequence).

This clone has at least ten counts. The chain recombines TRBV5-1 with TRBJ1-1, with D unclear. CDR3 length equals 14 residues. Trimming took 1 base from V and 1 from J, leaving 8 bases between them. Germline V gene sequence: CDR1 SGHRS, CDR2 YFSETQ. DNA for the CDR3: TGCGCCAGCAGCTTGTCGAGCCAGAACACTGAAGCTTTCTTT. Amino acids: CASSLSSQNTEAFF.

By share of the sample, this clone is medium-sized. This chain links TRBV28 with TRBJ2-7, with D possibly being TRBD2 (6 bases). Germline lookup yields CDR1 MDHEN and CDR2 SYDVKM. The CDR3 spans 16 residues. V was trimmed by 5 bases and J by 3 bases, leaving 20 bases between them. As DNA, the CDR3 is TGTGCCAGCAGTGCCCTTCTCGGCGGGGCGGGCTACGAGCAGTACTTC. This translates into CASSALLGGAGYEQYF.

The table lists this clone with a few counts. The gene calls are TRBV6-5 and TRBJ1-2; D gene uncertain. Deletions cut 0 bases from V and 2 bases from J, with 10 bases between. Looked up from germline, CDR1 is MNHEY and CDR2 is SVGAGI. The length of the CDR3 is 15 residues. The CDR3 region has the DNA TGTGCCAGCAGTTACTCGTCCGGAGCCAACTATGGCTACACCTTC. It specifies CASSYSSGANYGYTF.

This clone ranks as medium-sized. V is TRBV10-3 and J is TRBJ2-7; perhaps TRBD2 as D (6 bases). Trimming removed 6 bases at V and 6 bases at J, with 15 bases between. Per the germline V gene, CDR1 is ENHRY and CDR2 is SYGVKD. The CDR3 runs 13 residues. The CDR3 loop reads CAISRTGGREQYF. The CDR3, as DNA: TGTGCCATCAGCAGAACAGGAGGGCGCGAGCAGTACTTC.

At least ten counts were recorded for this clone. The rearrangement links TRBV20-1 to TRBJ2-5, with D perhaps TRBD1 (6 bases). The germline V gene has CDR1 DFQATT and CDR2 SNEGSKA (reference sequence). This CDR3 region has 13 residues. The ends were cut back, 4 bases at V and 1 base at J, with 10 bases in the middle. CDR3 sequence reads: CSANKDSQETQYF. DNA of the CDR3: TGCAGTGCTAACAAGGACAGCCAAGAGACCCAGTACTTC.

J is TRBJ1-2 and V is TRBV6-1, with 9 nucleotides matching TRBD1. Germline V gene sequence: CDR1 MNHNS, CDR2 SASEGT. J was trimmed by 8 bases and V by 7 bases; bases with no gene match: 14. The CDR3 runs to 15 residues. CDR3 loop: CASIRSTGGARGYTF. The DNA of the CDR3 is TGTGCCAGCATCCGATCTACAGGGGGCGCGAGAGGCTACACCTTC.

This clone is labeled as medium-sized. As DNA, the CDR3 is TGCAGTGCCAGAAAGAGGTATGGCTACACCTTC. Protein product: CSARKRYGYTF. The chain links TRBV20-1 to TRBJ1-2; D is unclear. The CDR3 sequence is 11 residues long. With 6 bases removed from V and 5 bases from J, the gap between germline ends came to 10 bases. Germline-derived CDR1 and CDR2 are DFQATT and SNEGSKA (reference sequence).

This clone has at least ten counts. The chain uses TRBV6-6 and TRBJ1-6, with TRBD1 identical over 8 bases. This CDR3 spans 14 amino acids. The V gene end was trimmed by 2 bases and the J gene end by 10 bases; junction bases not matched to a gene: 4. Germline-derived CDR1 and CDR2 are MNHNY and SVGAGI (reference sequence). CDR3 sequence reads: CASSYGTGGSPLHF. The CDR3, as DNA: TGTGCCAGCAGTTACGGTACAGGGGGGTCACCCCTCCACTTT.

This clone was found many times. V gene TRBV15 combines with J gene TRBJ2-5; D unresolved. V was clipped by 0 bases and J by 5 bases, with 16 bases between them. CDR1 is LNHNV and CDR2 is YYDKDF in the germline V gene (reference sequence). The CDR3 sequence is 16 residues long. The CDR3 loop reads CATSRDLAGARETQYF. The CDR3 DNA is TGTGCCACCAGCAGAGATTTAGCAGGAGCAAGGGAGACCCAGTACTTC.

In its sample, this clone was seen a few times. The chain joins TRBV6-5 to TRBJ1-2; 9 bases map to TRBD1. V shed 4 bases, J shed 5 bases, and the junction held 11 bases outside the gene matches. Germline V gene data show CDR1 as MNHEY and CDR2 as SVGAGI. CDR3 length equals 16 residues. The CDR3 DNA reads TGTGCCAGCAGTTCCAAGGGACAGGGAAATTTTTATGGCTACACCTTC. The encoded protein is CASSSKGQGNFYGYTF.

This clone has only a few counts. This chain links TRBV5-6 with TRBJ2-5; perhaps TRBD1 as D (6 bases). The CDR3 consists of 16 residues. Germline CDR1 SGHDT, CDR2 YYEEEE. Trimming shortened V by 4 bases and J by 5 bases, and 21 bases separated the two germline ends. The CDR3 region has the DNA TGTGCCAGCAGCCTAAACCTACAGGGCGTAGAGGAGACCCAGTACTTC. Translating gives CASSLNLQGVEETQYF.